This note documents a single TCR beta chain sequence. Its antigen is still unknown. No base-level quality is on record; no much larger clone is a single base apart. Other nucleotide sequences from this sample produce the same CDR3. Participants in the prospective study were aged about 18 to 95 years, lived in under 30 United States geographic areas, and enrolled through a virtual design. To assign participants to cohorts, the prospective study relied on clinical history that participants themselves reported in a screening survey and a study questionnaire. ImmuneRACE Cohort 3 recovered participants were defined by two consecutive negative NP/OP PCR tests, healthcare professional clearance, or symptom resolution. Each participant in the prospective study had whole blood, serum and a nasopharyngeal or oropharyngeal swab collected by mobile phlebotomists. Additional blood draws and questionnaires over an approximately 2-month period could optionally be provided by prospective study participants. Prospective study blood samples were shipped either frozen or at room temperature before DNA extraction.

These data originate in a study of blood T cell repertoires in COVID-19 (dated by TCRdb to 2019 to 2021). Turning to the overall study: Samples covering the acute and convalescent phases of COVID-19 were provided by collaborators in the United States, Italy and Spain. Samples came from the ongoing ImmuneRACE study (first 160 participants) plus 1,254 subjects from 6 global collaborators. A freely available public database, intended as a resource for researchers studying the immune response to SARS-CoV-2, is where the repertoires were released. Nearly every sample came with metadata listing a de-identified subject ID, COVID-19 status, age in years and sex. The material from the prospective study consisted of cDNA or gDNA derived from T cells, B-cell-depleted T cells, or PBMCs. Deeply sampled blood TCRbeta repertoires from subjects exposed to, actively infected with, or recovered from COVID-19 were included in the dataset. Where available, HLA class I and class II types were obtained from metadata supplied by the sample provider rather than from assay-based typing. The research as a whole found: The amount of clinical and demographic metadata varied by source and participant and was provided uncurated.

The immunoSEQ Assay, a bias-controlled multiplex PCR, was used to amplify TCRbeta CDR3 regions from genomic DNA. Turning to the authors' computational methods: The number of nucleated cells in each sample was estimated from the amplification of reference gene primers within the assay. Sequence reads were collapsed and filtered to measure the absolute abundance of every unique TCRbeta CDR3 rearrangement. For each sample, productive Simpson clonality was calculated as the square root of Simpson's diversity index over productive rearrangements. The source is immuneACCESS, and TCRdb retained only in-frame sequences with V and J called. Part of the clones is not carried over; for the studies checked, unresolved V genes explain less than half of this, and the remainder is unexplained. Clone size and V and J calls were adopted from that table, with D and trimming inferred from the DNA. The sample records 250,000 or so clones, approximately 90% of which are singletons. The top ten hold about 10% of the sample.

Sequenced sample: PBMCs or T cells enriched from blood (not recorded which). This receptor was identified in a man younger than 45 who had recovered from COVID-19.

The bases read TGTGCCAGCTCACCTGCAGAAACCTACGAGCAGTACTTC. It encodes CASSPAETYEQYF. Here the chain combines TRBV18 and TRBJ2-7, with the D gene not confidently named. Counted from cysteine to phenylalanine, this CDR3 has 13 amino acids. The retained sequence is limited to the CDR3, 39 bases, with the frame set at the first base. CDR1 and CDR2 were assigned from the germline V gene as KGHSH and LQKENI. V is clipped by 3 bases and J by 2 bases, and the sequence between their germline boundaries is 8 bases long.